The 24 T cell receptor beta chains given below trace back to one sample, sequenced in a study of neurological immune-mediated disorders. TCRdb redid the calling of the 5' RACE reads with MiXCR, one entry per CDR3 protein. The sample carries 55,000 to 80,000 distinct CDR3 sequences, under 5.5% recorded once. Material: PBMCs. The receptor source for this set is a woman in her 50s with multiple sclerosis.

This clonotype was counted at least ten times. J is TRBJ2-1 and V is TRBV29-1; the match to TRBD1 covers 7 bases. V lost 5 bases to trimming and J lost 2 bases; unmatched junction nucleotides: 9. The CDR3 covers 15 residues. Looked up from germline, CDR1 is SQVTM and CDR2 is ANQGSEA. The CDR3 region has the DNA TGCAGCGTTCTATTACCACAGGGGCCCTACAATGAGCAGTTCTTC. This sequence encodes CSVLLPQGPYNEQFF.

This clonotype was counted between two and nine times. This chain joins TRBV12-3 or TRBV12-4 and TRBJ2-3, with 12 bases aligning to TRBD2. With 3 bases clipped from V and 2 bases from J, the junction kept 6 bases outside the gene matches. The CDR3 is 17 residues long. The CDR3 region has the DNA TGTGCCAGCAGTTTCAGACTAGCGGGGGCCTCCACAGATACGCAGTATTTT. Translated, it gives CASSFRLAGASTDTQYF.

This clonotype appeared many times. The rearrangement joins TRBV20-1 to TRBJ2-7, with D maybe TRBD2 (6 bases). The length of the CDR3 is 15 residues. V was clipped by 4 bases and J by 2 bases, with 18 bases between them. Germline V gene lookup returns CDR1 DFQATT and CDR2 SNEGSKA (reference sequence). CDR3 DNA: TGCAGTGCTAACGACCCCGCGGGGTCCGCCTACGAGCAGTACTTC. Amino acids: CSANDPAGSAYEQYF.

This clonotype was seen repeatedly, ten times or more. The gene calls are TRBV10-2 and TRBJ2-6, with D possibly being TRBD1 (6 bases). Trimming cost V 7 bases and J 1 base, with 14 bases left between them. The CDR3 runs 16 residues. The germline V gene has CDR1 WSHSY and CDR2 SAAADI. The CDR3 DNA reads TGCGCCAGCAAGGACAGCGACCAGTCTGGGGCCAACGTCCTGACTTTC. It is translated as CASKDSDQSGANVLTF.

This clonotype has more than one count but fewer than ten. V gene TRBV6-5 combines with J gene TRBJ2-2; 8 bases line up with TRBD1. This CDR3 has 15 residues. Germline V gene lookup returns CDR1 MNHEY and CDR2 SVGAGI. Germline trimming cut 1 base from V and 7 bases from J; bases unmatched to any gene: 5. CDR3 residues: CASSYYGQGSGELFF. The CDR3 bases are TGTGCCAGCAGTTACTACGGACAGGGAAGCGGGGAGCTGTTTTTT.

This clonotype has at least ten counts. The chain employs TRBV2 and TRBJ2-7; the D is unclear. Germline assignment: CDR1 SNHLY and CDR2 FYNNEI. Trimming pared 3 bases from V and 4 bases from J, leaving 16 bases between. This CDR3 contains 15 residues. CDR3 residues: CASSDATTADYEQYV. The CDR3 coding sequence is TGTGCCAGCAGTGACGCGACAACCGCTGATTACGAGCAGTACGTC.

This clonotype was detected many times. The chain couples TRBV6-5 to TRBJ1-1; 9 nucleotides line up with TRBD1. Unmatched junction bases numbered 8, after V lost 8 bases and J lost 1 base. Germline V CDR1 and CDR2: MNHEY, SVGAGI. The CDR3 sequence is 15 residues long. CDR3: CASGDLDRGNTEAFF. In nucleotides, the CDR3 is TGTGCCAGCGGAGACTTGGACAGGGGGAACACTGAAGCTTTCTTT.

Many counts were recorded for this clonotype. A read error may produce the germline difference seen at one junction end. V is TRBV12-3 or TRBV12-4 and J is TRBJ1-6; the D is unclear. The CDR3 consists of 16 residues. The CDR3 DNA reads as TGTGCCAGCAGTTTAAAGGTCGTTGACTATAATTCACCCCTCAACTTT. Its translation is CASSLKVVDYNSPLNF.

This clonotype was recorded many times. V usage is TRBV5-1 and J usage is TRBJ2-7; 9 bases are a match to TRBD1. In germline, CDR1 is SGHRS, CDR2 YFSETQ. The ends lost 3 bases at V and 2 bases at J; junction bases unmatched: 3. This CDR3 has 14 amino acids. The CDR3 protein is CASSSDRGPYEQYF. As DNA, the CDR3 is TGCGCCAGCAGCTCGGACAGGGGCCCCTACGAGCAGTACTTC.

On this clonotype itself: A much bigger clone sits one base away, suggesting this may be a read error. The chain links TRBV20-1 to TRBJ1-5; D ambiguous. Germline V gene sequence: CDR1 DFQATT, CDR2 SNEGSKA (reference sequence). This CDR3 has 15 amino acids. Trimming shortened V by 1 base and J by 3 bases, and 13 bases separated the two germline ends. As DNA, the CDR3 is TGCAGTGCTAGAGGCCGGGGTTGGGACAATCAGCCCCAGCATTTT. Protein: CSARGRGWDNQPQHF.

Of note for this clonotype: This could be a read error, since a much larger clone is one nucleotide away. This chain connects TRBV6-5 to TRBJ2-1; unclear D gene. Trimming shortened V by 5 bases and J by 8 bases, and 7 bases separated the two germline ends. The CDR3 sequence is 11 residues long. Germline CDR1 MNHEY, CDR2 SVGAGI. CDR3 sequence: CASSNGDEQFF. In nucleotides, the CDR3 is TGTGCCAGCAGTAATGGAGATGAGCAGTTCTTC.

This clonotype was counted ten times or more. This chain links TRBV6-1 with TRBJ2-1, with 9 bases lining up with TRBD1. Germline V gene lookup returns CDR1 MNHNS and CDR2 SASEGT. V trimming: 8 bases; J trimming: 7 bases; junction bases outside the gene matches: 6. The CDR3 contains 13 residues. The CDR3 sequence is CASFYGTGNEQFF. CDR3 nucleotides: TGTGCCAGCTTCTACGGGACAGGGAATGAGCAGTTCTTC.

This clonotype was counted many times. The V and J genes are TRBV5-1 and TRBJ2-5, with D maybe TRBD1 (5 bases). CDR1 is SGHRS and CDR2 is YFSETQ in the germline V gene. The CDR3 is 15 residues long. V lost 1 base and J lost 1, with 11 bases in between. The CDR3 nucleotides are TGCGCCAGCAGCTTGAACCAGGGATTCCAAGAGACCCAGTACTTC. Its translation: CASSLNQGFQETQYF.

This clonotype was observed at least ten times. The rearrangement uses TRBV7-9 and TRBJ2-7; 7 bases are a match to TRBD1. From germline, CDR1 is SEHNR and CDR2 FQNEAQ (reference sequence). CDR3 length: 15 residues. Germline trimming cut 5 bases from V and 2 bases from J; bases unmatched to any gene: 9. The CDR3 region has the DNA TGTGCCAGCAGCCCCACAGGGGTAGGGACCTACGAGCAGTACTTC. Translation: CASSPTGVGTYEQYF.

In the case of this clonotype: A much larger clone lies a single base off, so this may be a read error. J is TRBJ2-1 and V is TRBV5-1; D is possibly TRBD1 or TRBD2 (5 bases each). Germline loops: CDR1 SGHRS, CDR2 YFSETQ. This CDR3 spans 14 amino acids. Trimming removed 2 bases from V and 3 bases from J, with 9 bases in between. In nucleotides, the CDR3 is TGCGCCAGCAGCTTCAGGGAGATCTACAATGAGCAGTTCTTC. Amino acid sequence: CASSFREIYNEQFF. The variable domain in full, with the rest retrieved from reference TRBV5-1 and TRBJ2-1, is KAGVTQTPRYLIKTRGQQVTLSCSPISGHRSVSWYQQTPGQGLQFLFEYFSETQRNKGNFPGRFSGRQFSNSRSEMNVSTLELGDSALYLCASSFREIYNEQFFGPGTRLTVL.

This clonotype was detected ten times or more. The V and J genes are TRBV20-1 and TRBJ2-5; TRBD1 or TRBD2 may be the D gene (6 bases each). Germline CDR1 and CDR2: DFQATT and SNEGSKA (reference sequence). Trimming took off 5 bases at V and 2 bases at J, with 15 bases between the two ends. The CDR3 sequence is 14 residues long. CDR3 bases: TGCAGTGCTCCGACTAGGGGGGCGCAAGAGACCCAGTACTTC. Residues: CSAPTRGAQETQYF.

Many counts were recorded for this clonotype. V usage is TRBV5-1 and J usage is TRBJ2-1; D perhaps matches TRBD2 (6 bases). The V gene lost 3 bases and the J gene lost 8 bases, with 9 bases spanning the gap. Germline assignment: CDR1 SGHRS and CDR2 YFSETQ. The CDR3 loop spans 12 amino acids. DNA of the CDR3: TGCGCCAGCAGCTCCAGCGGGTATGAGCAGTTCTTC. Protein: CASSSSGYEQFF.

This clonotype has at least ten counts. A read error may account for a junction end that differs from germline. This chain joins TRBV20-1 and TRBJ1-6; D perhaps matches TRBD1 (6 bases). Germline loops: CDR1 DFQATT, CDR2 SNEGSKA (reference sequence). This CDR3 has 16 amino acids. The CDR3 coding sequence is TGCAGTGCTAGGAACTCCGGGACATCTCCGAATTCACCCCTCAACTTT. Its translation is CSARNSGTSPNSPLNF.

Only a few counts were recorded for this clonotype. V usage is TRBV3-1 and J usage is TRBJ2-1, with TRBD2 identical over 15 bases. J was trimmed by 7 bases and V by 1 base; bases with no gene match: 5. CDR1 and CDR2 (germline): LGHDT, YNNKEL (reference sequence). CDR3 length equals 17 residues. The CDR3 nucleotides are TGTGCCAGCAGCCAAGGGGGACTAGCGGGGGGACGGAATGAGCAGTTCTTC. The encoded protein is CASSQGGLAGGRNEQFF.

This clonotype was picked up many times. The chain has TRBV12-3 or TRBV12-4 and TRBJ1-1; D gene unclear. The CDR3 is 13 amino acids. V shed 3 bases and J shed 4 bases, with 9 bases lying between them. The CDR3 here is CASSFVAATEAFF. DNA for the CDR3: TGTGCCAGCAGTTTCGTGGCAGCCACTGAAGCTTTCTTT.

This chain connects TRBV6-6 to TRBJ2-7, with 7 bases lining up with TRBD1. This CDR3 spans 15 amino acids. V trimming: 2 bases; J trimming: 3 bases; junction bases outside the gene matches: 7. Germline assignment: CDR1 MNHNY and CDR2 SVGAGI (reference sequence). CDR3 amino acids: CASSYLKGGSYEQYF. The CDR3 DNA reads as TGTGCCAGCAGTTACCTGAAAGGGGGCAGCTACGAGCAGTACTTC.

This clonotype has a handful of counts. DNA of the CDR3: TGCAGTGCAGGGCAGGGCAATCAGCCCCAGCATTTT. Residues: CSAGQGNQPQHF. This sequence joins TRBV20-1 and TRBJ1-5, with D hard to call. V lost 6 bases and J lost 2, with 8 bases in between. The CDR3 runs 12 residues. CDR1 and CDR2 from the germline V gene are DFQATT and SNEGSKA (reference sequence).

For this clonotype: The junction differs from germline at one of its ends, possibly a read error. The genes are TRBV7-2 and TRBJ1-5; D remains unclear. The CDR3 spans 12 residues. From germline, CDR1 is SGHTA and CDR2 FQGNSA. Written as DNA, the CDR3 is TGTGCCAGCAGCAATTTTGCTCAGCCCCAGAATTTT. Translation gives CASSNFAQPQNF.

This clonotype was counted ten times or more. The rearrangement links TRBV7-2 to TRBJ2-7; D is undetermined. The CDR3 contains 11 residues. Per the germline V gene, CDR1 is SGHTA and CDR2 is FQGNSA. Trimming removed 5 bases at V and 0 bases at J, with 2 bases between. CDR3 sequence (DNA): TGTGCCAGCAGCGCCTCCTACGAGCAGTACTTC. It yields the protein CASSASYEQYF. The complete variable domain, with remaining parts taken from reference TRBV7-2 and TRBJ2-7, reads GAGVSQSPSNKVTEKGKDVELRCDPISGHTALYWYRQSLGQGLEFLIYFQGNSAPDKSGLPSDRFSAERTGGSVSTLTIQRTQQEDSAVYLCASSASYEQYFGPGTRLTVT.